The TCR beta chain under discussion was sequenced for a study of OX40 agonist ivuxolimab in advanced cancers. Study details: Those enrolled were approximately 78% male, with a mean age of around 57 years and ages from roughly 20 to 85. Partial responses occurred in three patients (one hepatocellular carcinoma, two cutaneous melanoma). Study-wide results and caveats: Clonal expansion from baseline to week 6 occurred in both CD4+ and CD8+ T cells.

The table lists this clone with a count of one. Its antigen is unknown. Here immunoSEQ multiplex PCR was the method, and the copy in TCRdb shows in-frame clones only, minus some. The sample records fewer than 12,000 clones, over 60% being singletons. The sequence came from an adult with an advanced solid tumor such as melanoma, head and neck, liver or kidney cancer. Sample: CD4+ or CD8+ T cells sorted from blood, taken in a trial of the OX40 agonist ivuxolimab.

The chain's CDR3 is CASSPFPTDQETQYF. CDR3 sequence (DNA): TGTGCCAGCAGCCCATTTCCTACCGACCAAGAGACCCAGTACTTC. This chain joins TRBV11-2 and TRBJ2-5; no clear D gene. The CDR3 extends over 15 amino acids. CDR1 is SGHAT, CDR2 FQNNGV, per germline. Trimming removed 5 bases from V and 0 bases from J, with 13 bases in between.